This is a list of T cell receptor beta chains from one sample in a study of blood T cells in healthy people across ages. TCRdb re-called the 5' RACE reads with MiXCR, one entry per CDR3 protein. Here the sample spans around 1.5 million distinct CDR3 sequences, roughly 60% being singletons. Sequencing was performed on blood. These receptors all come from a man aged 18 to 30 in good health. Each CDR3 is given with its conserved first and last residue. D genes are given only for firm matches. Clone size is shown for a subset of rows, as once, few, many or a class of expanded clone.

size	J	length	V	D	DNA	CDR3
.	TRBJ2-7	14	TRBV7-9	.	TGTGCCAGCAGTCTTTGGGCCGGGGTGGACGAGCAGTACTTC	CASSLWAGVDEQYF
.	TRBJ2-1	15	TRBV20-1	.	TGCAGTGCTTCGGTCTGGAGCGGACACCGCAATGAGCAGTTCTTC	CSASVWSGHRNEQFF
.	TRBJ2-3	12	TRBV5-1	.	TGCGCCAGCAGCTCGATTCAGGATACGCAGTATTTT	CASSSIQDTQYF
.	TRBJ2-5	16	TRBV3-1	TRBD1	TGTGCCAGCAGCCAAGATCCACAGGGGAGACAAGAGACCCAGTACTTC	CASSQDPQGRQETQYF
few	TRBJ1-4	13	TRBV29-1	.	TGCAGCGCCAGAAACGCAACTAATGAAAAACTGTTTTTT	CSARNATNEKLFF
.	TRBJ1-2	16	TRBV27	.	TGTGCCAGCAGTTTATCGTCGGGAACTTCTAACTATGGCTGCACCTTC	CASSLSSGTSNYGCTF
many	TRBJ2-1	12	TRBV7-9	TRBD2	TGTGCCAGCAGTTCGGGGGGGGATGAGCAGTTCTTC	CASSSGGDEQFF
.	TRBJ2-5	11	TRBV20-1	.	TGCAGCCAAGCTACAAAGGAGACCCAGTACTTC	CSQATKETQYF
.	TRBJ1-5	15	TRBV6-2/TRBV6-3	.	TGTGCCACTTACTCTCTCGAAGGGGCAAATCAGCCCCAGCATTTT	CATYSLEGANQPQHF
.	TRBJ2-3	16	TRBV15	TRBD2	TGTGCCACCAGCAGGGCGGGGGTGTTCAGCACAGATACGCAGTATTTT	CATSRAGVFSTDTQYF
.	TRBJ1-1	17	TRBV3-1	TRBD1	TGTGCCAGCAGCCAAGGGCGGGACAGGGGGCGCGACACTGAAGCTTTCTTT	CASSQGRDRGRDTEAFF
.	TRBJ1-4	15	TRBV9	.	TGTGCCAGCAGCGCTTCCGGGACGGTTTATGAAAAACTGTTTTTT	CASSASGTVYEKLFF
many	TRBJ2-4	20	TRBV12-3/TRBV12-4	TRBD2	TGTGCCAGCAGTTTTGTTCTGACTAGCGGGCTCTCTGGGGCCAAAAACATTCAGTACTTC	CASSFVLTSGLSGAKNIQYF
.	TRBJ2-5	16	TRBV5-6	.	TGTGCCAGCAGCGCAACCCTTCTCGGGGGTCAAGAGACCCAGTACTTC	CASSATLLGGQETQYF
few	TRBJ2-1	13	TRBV29-1	.	TGCAGCGCTGGACCAGGGTTCTACAATGAGCAGTTCTTC	CSAGPGFYNEQFF
few	TRBJ1-2	10	TRBV28	.	TGTGCCAGCAGAAAAGTTGGCTACACCTTC	CASRKVGYTF
.	TRBJ1-1	13	TRBV20-1	.	TGCAGTGCTAGAGACCCGGGTACTACGGGGGCTTTCTTT	CSARDPGTTGAFF
.	TRBJ2-5	14	TRBV5-1	.	TGCGCCAGCAGAAAGGGGACAATCCAAGAGACCCAGTACTTC	CASRKGTIQETQYF
.	TRBJ2-7	13	TRBV20-1	.	TGCAGTGCTAGAGGGGCTAGCGTCTACGAGCAGTACTTC	CSARGASVYEQYF
.	TRBJ2-3	15	TRBV27	TRBD2	TGTGCCAGCACAAAGGGACTAGCGGGAGCTGATACGCAGTATTTT	CASTKGLAGADTQYF
.	TRBJ1-2	14	TRBV20-1	TRBD1	TGCAGTGCTAGGGGGGGCAGGGGGCGATATGGCTACACCTTC	CSARGGRGRYGYTF
few	TRBJ2-5	14	TRBV27	.	TGTGCCAGCAGGATAGACGGGGAAGGGGAGACCCAGTACTTC	CASRIDGEGETQYF
.	TRBJ2-1	12	TRBV12-3/TRBV12-4	.	TGTGCCAGCAGTCGGGACCCCAATGAGCAGTTCTTC	CASSRDPNEQFF
.	TRBJ1-1	15	TRBV14	.	TGTGCCAGCAGCCAAGGCACCCCTCGGGTCGCTGAAGCTTTCTTT	CASSQGTPRVAEAFF
.	TRBJ2-7	15	TRBV15	.	TGTGCCACCAGCAGAGAGCGTTCAGGACATTACGAGCAGTACTTC	CATSRERSGHYEQYF